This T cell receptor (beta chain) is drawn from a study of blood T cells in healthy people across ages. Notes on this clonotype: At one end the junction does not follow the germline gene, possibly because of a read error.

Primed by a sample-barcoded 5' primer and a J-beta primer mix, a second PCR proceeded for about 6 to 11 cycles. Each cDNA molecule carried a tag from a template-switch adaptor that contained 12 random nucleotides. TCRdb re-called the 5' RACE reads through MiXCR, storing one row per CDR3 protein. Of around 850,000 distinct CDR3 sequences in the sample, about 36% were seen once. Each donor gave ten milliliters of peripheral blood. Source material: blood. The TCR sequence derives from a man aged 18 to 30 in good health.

CDR3: CASSPRTGVIAGTGTQYF. CDR3 DNA sequence: TGTGCCAGCAGCCCTAGGACAGGGGTAATAGCGGGAACAGGTACGCAGTATTTT. The V gene is TRBV7-2, the J gene TRBJ2-3; TRBD1 might be the D (9 bases). The CDR3 covers 18 residues. CDR1 is SGHTA and CDR2 is FQGNSA in the germline V gene.